This T cell receptor (beta chain) is drawn from a study of beta chain features in type 1 diabetes. What was sequenced were expressed TCRB transcripts, since all of the isolated RNA had been reverse transcribed. Assay used: immunoSEQ multiplex PCR; TCRdb lists only in-frame clones, some missing. Of about 360,000 clones in the sample, over 9.5% were seen once. Points on this clone: No antigen is known for it.

Study findings and constraints: In patients and controls equally, PCR might favor templates that are shorter.

The CDR3 length is 15 residues. V lost 4 bases and J lost 5; bases outside the gene matches: 6. CDR1 SGHRS and CDR2 YFSETQ come from the germline V gene. The chain joins TRBV5-1 to TRBJ2-2, with 9 bases matching TRBD2. Sequenced input: naive CD4+ T cells from blood. The TCR was taken from a man younger than 35 in good health. In DNA form, the CDR3 reads TGCGCCAGCAGCCCGCTAGCGGGAAGGACCGGGGAGCTGTTTTTT. Its translation is CASSPLAGRTGELFF.